Included here is one T cell receptor beta chain sequence, with context. Its antigen remains unknown. This CDR3 is 15 amino acids long. Germline-derived CDR1 and CDR2 are SGHRS and YFSETQ. V lost 0 bases and J lost 0, with 9 bases in between. Amplification used 60 V beta primers and 13 J beta primers. Method: immunoSEQ multiplex PCR; TCRdb's copy keeps in-frame clones and lacks some. The repertoire consists of almost 65,000 clones, with about 81% occurring once and the leading ten covering over 9%. The record originates from a study of glioma-infiltrating T cells after dendritic cell vaccination. Study context: Monocyte-derived dendritic cells, cultured approximately 7 days with IL-4 and GM-CSF, were pulsed with autologous tumor lysate. Study-wide results and limits: Few patients contributed both blood and tumor specimens.

This chain uses TRBV5-1 with TRBJ2-5, with unresolved D. This receptor was identified in a human donor with glioblastoma. The starting material was blood, obtained before dendritic cell vaccination. The CDR3 sequence: CASSLVAPNQETQYF. The CDR3 DNA reads as TGCGCCAGCAGCTTGGTAGCCCCTAACCAAGAGACCCAGTACTTC.